This T cell receptor beta chain was sequenced for a study of blood T cell repertoires in COVID-19. The wider study: Samples representing acute and convalescent COVID-19 were sourced from the United States, Italy and Spain. T cells, B-cell-depleted T cells, or PBMCs provided the cDNA or gDNA that served as material.

CDR1 and CDR2 (germline): SGHAT, FQNNGV. The CDR3 is 14 residues long. V was shortened by 1 base and J by 4 bases, with 10 bases between the two germline ends. Original methodology: Amplification with reference gene primers provided the estimates of nucleated cell counts. Only in-frame clones appear in the TCRdb table, and some are missing; sequencing was by immunoSEQ multiplex PCR. For V, J and clone size, that table is used; D and trimming come from the DNA. Of about 79,000 clones listed, roughly 90% are singletons. What was sequenced was peripheral blood. The rearrangement joins TRBV11-2 to TRBJ1-1; tentatively, D is TRBD1 (5 bases). The TCR sequence derives from an older man with active or convalescent COVID-19. In nucleotides, the CDR3 is TGTGCCAGCAGCTTAGCGGAGGGGAGCACTGAAGCTTTCTTT. The encoded protein is CASSLAEGSTEAFF.